The 28 T cell receptor beta chains presented below share a single source sample, sequenced in a study of OX40 agonist ivuxolimab in advanced cancers. Assay: immunoSEQ multiplex PCR; the TCRdb copy retains only in-frame clones and omits some. This sample carries tens of thousands of clones, 75% to 95% of them seen once, and the ten largest clones take approximately 2.5%. The sequences come from CD4+ or CD8+ T cells sorted from blood, collected in a trial of the OX40 agonist ivuxolimab. All receptors come from an adult with an advanced solid tumor such as melanoma, head and neck, liver or kidney cancer.

This clone was seen a few times. This chain connects TRBV28 to TRBJ2-2, with D perhaps matching TRBD2 (5 bases). V was clipped by 6 bases and J by 3 bases, with 8 bases between them. Germline V gene lookup returns CDR1 MDHEN and CDR2 SYDVKM. The CDR3 sequence is 13 residues long. The CDR3 DNA follows: TGTGCCAGCAGCCTTAGCGACACCGGGGAGCTGTTTTTT. Encoded protein: CASSLSDTGELFF.

V usage is TRBV27 and J usage is TRBJ1-4; the D is unclear. V shed 2 bases and J shed 6 bases, with 7 bases lying between them. This CDR3 contains 13 residues. Germline V gene data show CDR1 as MNHEY and CDR2 as SMNVEV (reference sequence). CDR3 coding DNA: TGTGCCAGCAGTTTAGGGCGCGATGAAAAACTGTTTTTT. Encoded protein: CASSLGRDEKLFF. The full variable domain, completed using reference TRBV27 and TRBJ1-4, is EAQVTQNPRYLITVTGKKLTVTCSQNMNHEYMSWYRQDPGLGLRQIYYSMNVEVTDKGDVPEGYKVSRKEKRNFPLILESPSPNQTSLYFCASSLGRDEKLFFGSGTQLSVL.

This clone appeared once. The chain couples TRBV7-9 to TRBJ2-2, with 11 bases lining up with TRBD2. CDR3 length: 14 residues. Germline V gene sequence: CDR1 SEHNR, CDR2 FQNEAQ (reference sequence). V lost 5 bases, J lost 4 bases, and 0 bases stayed unmatched. CDR3 nucleotide sequence: TGTGCCAGCAGCGGGACTAGCGGCACCGGGGAGCTGTTTTTT. It specifies CASSGTSGTGELFF. Variable domain in full (rest from reference TRBV7-9 and TRBJ2-2): DTGVSQNPRHKITKRGQNVTFRCDPISEHNRLYWYRQTLGQGPEFLTYFQNEAQLEKSRLLSDRFSAERPKGSFSTLEIQRTEQGDSAMYLCASSGTSGTGELFFGEGSRLTVL.

This chain joins TRBV28 and TRBJ2-2; D is uncertain. V lost 3 bases and J 2 bases, leaving 10 bases between the germline ends. Germline-derived CDR1 and CDR2 are MDHEN and SYDVKM. This CDR3 region has 15 residues. The CDR3 reads CASSFRQSNTGELFF. The DNA of the CDR3 is TGTGCCAGCAGTTTCCGGCAGTCCAACACCGGGGAGCTGTTTTTT.

The J gene is TRBJ2-1, the V gene TRBV11-3; 7 bases align to TRBD2. With 0 bases clipped from V and 4 bases from J, the junction kept 6 bases outside the gene matches. In germline, CDR1 is SGHNT, CDR2 YENEEA. The CDR3 extends over 16 amino acids. The CDR3 sequence is CASSLEGGRKYNEQFF. CDR3 sequence (DNA): TGTGCCAGCAGCTTAGAGGGCGGGAGAAAATACAATGAGCAGTTCTTC. Full variable domain (outside the CDR3, taken from reference TRBV11-3 and TRBJ2-1): EAGVVQSPRYKIIEKKQPVAFWCNPISGHNTLYWYLQNLGQGPELLIRYENEEAVDDSQLPKDRFSAERLKGVDSTLKIQPAELGDSAVYLCASSLEGGRKYNEQFFGPGTRLTVL.

The genes are TRBV19 and TRBJ2-2; D possibly corresponds to TRBD2 (5 bases). CDR1 is LNHDA and CDR2 is SQIVND in the germline V gene (reference sequence). The V gene lost 1 base and the J gene lost 7 bases, with 13 bases spanning the gap. CDR3 length: 15 amino acids. The CDR3 coding sequence is TGTGCCAGTAGTATAGGTTCGGACTTCGGCGGGGAGCTGTTTTTT. Amino acids: CASSIGSDFGGELFF.

This rearrangement joins TRBV19 to TRBJ1-5; D is unclear. Trimming left V 7 bases short and J 5 bases short, with 21 bases between. The CDR3 totals 16 residues. The germline V gene has CDR1 LNHDA and CDR2 SQIVND (reference sequence). CDR3 sequence: CASTGGPGGSHQPQHF. The CDR3 coding sequence is TGTGCCAGTACGGGCGGCCCAGGAGGTTCCCATCAGCCCCAGCATTTT.

The gene calls are TRBV28 and TRBJ1-2, with a weak D call TRBD1 (5 bases). CDR3 length equals 15 residues. V shed 8 bases and J shed 0 bases, with 16 bases lying between them. In germline, CDR1 is MDHEN, CDR2 SYDVKM. Here the CDR3 reads CASGSGGVTNYGYTF. Written as DNA, the CDR3 is TGTGCCAGCGGTTCCGGGGGAGTAACTAACTATGGCTACACCTTC.

The chain recombines TRBV5-1 with TRBJ2-3, with D possibly being TRBD2 (6 bases). Germline lookup yields CDR1 SGHRS and CDR2 YFSETQ. Trimming pared 6 bases from V and 0 bases from J, leaving 14 bases between. This CDR3 has 15 residues. The CDR3 loop reads CASMEGSFSTDTQYF. The CDR3 DNA follows: TGCGCCAGCATGGAGGGATCATTTAGCACAGATACGCAGTATTTT.

The V call is TRBV27, the J call TRBJ2-3; D might be TRBD1 or TRBD2, each matching 5 bases. This CDR3 has 15 residues. The germline V gene has CDR1 MNHEY and CDR2 SMNVEV (reference sequence). Trimming cost V 0 bases and J 3 bases, with 10 bases left between them. The CDR3, as DNA: TGTGCCAGCAGTTTATCCGGGGCGAGAACAGATACGCAGTATTTT. Residues: CASSLSGARTDTQYF.

V is TRBV27 and J is TRBJ1-2; 11 bases map to TRBD1. CDR1 MNHEY and CDR2 SMNVEV come from the germline V gene (reference sequence). The J segment lost 10 bases and the V segment lost 4 bases, leaving 8 bases of the junction unmatched. The CDR3 runs to 14 residues. In nucleotides, the CDR3 is TGTGCCAGCAGTTCCGGGACAGGGGGGGGACTCTACACCTTC. Translated, it gives CASSSGTGGGLYTF.

The chain combines TRBV27 with TRBJ2-5; D might be TRBD1 (5 bases). The CDR3 is made up of 13 amino acids. V lost 7 bases to trimming and J lost 5 bases, with 14 bases between them. Germline V gene data show CDR1 as MNHEY and CDR2 as SMNVEV (reference sequence). The CDR3 sequence is CASKRSGMETQYF. The CDR3 nucleotides read TGTGCCAGCAAAAGATCAGGGATGGAGACCCAGTACTTC.

The chain uses TRBV12-2 and TRBJ1-2; the D call in the table, TRBD1, was not verified against the DNA. TRBV12-2 is shown as a pseudogene. The CDR3 contains 17 residues. DNA of the CDR3: TGTGCAAGTCGTTTAGGGGCAGGGGGTCGCTACAGCTATGGCTACACCTTC. This codes for CASRLGAGGRYSYGYTF.

This clone was seen only once. The V call is TRBV5-1, the J call TRBJ2-1; TRBD1 matches 10 bases. CDR3 size: 15 residues. Germline V CDR1 and CDR2: SGHRS, YFSETQ. The ends lost 4 bases at V and 4 bases at J; junction bases unmatched: 5. CDR3 loop: CASSLGQGEYNEQFF. The DNA for the CDR3 is TGCGCCAGCAGCCTCGGACAGGGGGAGTACAATGAGCAGTTCTTC.

The chain is built from TRBV7-2 and TRBJ2-6; possibly TRBD2 for D (6 bases). The V gene lost 8 bases and the J gene lost 5 bases, with 16 bases spanning the gap. This CDR3 comprises 15 residues. Germline CDR1 and CDR2: SGHTA and FQGNSA. DNA for the CDR3: TGTGCCAGCGCTTTGGGGGGAAGAAGGGCCAACGTCCTGACTTTC. The encoded protein is CASALGGRRANVLTF.

This clone has only a few counts. The rearrangement uses TRBV10-2 and TRBJ1-2; D is perhaps TRBD1 (6 bases). CDR1 WSHSY and CDR2 SAAADI come from the germline V gene. This CDR3 region has 11 residues. Trimming took off 8 bases at V and 8 bases at J, with 12 bases between the two ends. The CDR3 loop reads CASAQGWGYTF. The DNA of the CDR3 is TGCGCCAGCGCCCAGGGGTGGGGCTACACCTTC.

The rearrangement uses TRBV14 and TRBJ2-3; D is perhaps TRBD1 (6 bases). This CDR3 contains 15 residues. CDR1 is SGHDN and CDR2 is FVKESK in the germline V gene. The ends were cut back, 5 bases at V and 5 bases at J, with 17 bases in the middle. CDR3 sequence: CASSTQGNLGDTQYF. The DNA of the CDR3 is TGTGCCAGCAGCACCCAGGGGAATCTAGGAGATACGCAGTATTTT.

The chain employs TRBV11-3 and TRBJ1-5; TRBD1 matches at 8 bases. Germline V gene lookup returns CDR1 SGHNT and CDR2 YENEEA. The length of the CDR3 is 19 residues. Trimming cost V 3 bases and J 2 bases; bases outside gene matches: 15. DNA for the CDR3: TGTGCCAGCAGCTTTGAAACAGGGGGACGAGTGTGGGGCAATCAGCCCCAGCATTTT. This sequence encodes CASSFETGGRVWGNQPQHF.

The rearrangement joins TRBV9 to TRBJ2-2, with a possible D match to TRBD1 (6 bases). Trimming took off 0 bases at V and 2 bases at J, with 8 bases between the two ends. Germline CDR1 SGDLS, CDR2 YYNGEE. There are 15 residues in the CDR3. CDR3 DNA: TGTGCCAGCAGCGTAGGGACAGTCAACACCGGGGAGCTGTTTTTT. It is translated as CASSVGTVNTGELFF. Drawing the rest from reference TRBV9 and TRBJ2-2, the complete variable domain is DSGVTQTPKHLITATGQRVTLRCSPRSGDLSVYWYQQSLDQGLQFLIQYYNGEERAKGNILERFSAQQFPDLHSELNLSSLELGDSALYFCASSVGTVNTGELFFGEGSRLTVL.

The count of this clone is one. At the DNA level, this CDR3 is encoded by other sequences in the same sample as well. This chain connects TRBV19 to TRBJ1-2; D gene uncertain. CDR1 and CDR2 (germline): LNHDA, SQIVND (reference sequence). V lost 5 bases, J lost 2 bases, and 3 bases lay in between. The CDR3 is 11 amino acids. The DNA of the CDR3 is TGTGCCAGTAGTCGGAACTATGGCTACACCTTC. Translating gives CASSRNYGYTF. Drawing the rest from reference TRBV19 and TRBJ1-2, the complete variable domain is DGGITQSPKYLFRKEGQNVTLSCEQNLNHDAMYWYRQDPGQGLRLIYYSQIVNDFQKGDIAEGYSVSREKKESFPLTVTSAQKNPTAFYLCASSRNYGYTFGSGTRLTVV.

The chain carries TRBV5-1 and TRBJ2-2, with D perhaps TRBD2 (6 bases). V was clipped by 0 bases and J by 4 bases, with 16 bases between them. Per germline, CDR1 SGHRS and CDR2 YFSETQ. This CDR3 spans 17 amino acids. The CDR3 here is CASSLALAQLGTGELFF. The CDR3 bases are TGCGCCAGCAGCTTGGCACTAGCCCAATTGGGCACCGGGGAGCTGTTTTTT.

CDR3 region: CASSFGERLNTGELFF. The CDR3 nucleotides are TGCGCCAGCAGCTTTGGAGAACGCCTGAACACCGGGGAGCTGTTTTTT. The rearrangement joins TRBV5-1 to TRBJ2-2, with D unclear. Trimming stripped 2 bases from V and 1 base from J, with 12 bases between. The CDR3 runs 16 residues. CDR1 and CDR2 (germline): SGHRS, YFSETQ.

The chain joins TRBV15 to TRBJ2-5; no clear D. Germline lookup yields CDR1 LNHNV and CDR2 YYDKDF (reference sequence). With 6 bases removed from V and 1 base from J, the gap between germline ends came to 12 bases. The CDR3 extends over 14 amino acids. The chain's CDR3 is CATSTWVGQETQYF. As DNA, the CDR3 is TGTGCCACCAGTACGTGGGTGGGCCAAGAGACCCAGTACTTC.

The chain couples TRBV7-2 to TRBJ2-7, with TRBD2 identical over 7 bases. CDR3 length equals 15 residues. Trimming cost V 5 bases and J 0 bases; bases outside gene matches: 7. CDR1 is SGHTA, CDR2 FQGNSA, per germline. The CDR3 region is CASSPGGGSSYEQYF. The CDR3, as DNA: TGTGCCAGCAGCCCTGGGGGGGGGAGCTCCTACGAGCAGTACTTC.

The chain recombines TRBV30 with TRBJ2-2; D is undetermined. Deletions cut 4 bases from V and 4 bases from J, with 7 bases between. Germline V CDR1 and CDR2: GTSNPN, SVGIG (reference sequence). The CDR3 consists of 12 residues. The CDR3 region is CAWNGLTGELFF. The DNA of the CDR3 is TGTGCCTGGAACGGTCTCACCGGGGAGCTGTTTTTT.

The rearrangement joins TRBV11-1 to TRBJ2-1; possible D gene TRBD1, 6 bases. V shed 3 bases and J shed 5 bases, with 14 bases lying between them. This CDR3 is built from 15 residues. Germline V gene data show CDR1 as SGHAT and CDR2 as FQDESV (reference sequence). The CDR3 protein is CASSFNRAADNEQFF. The CDR3 DNA reads TGTGCCAGCAGCTTCAACAGGGCGGCCGACAATGAGCAGTTCTTC.

This clone was counted once. V gene TRBV7-9 combines with J gene TRBJ2-7; D is possibly TRBD2 (7 bases). V shed 6 bases and J shed 0 bases, with 15 bases lying between them. This CDR3 comprises 15 residues. Germline V gene lookup returns CDR1 SEHNR and CDR2 FQNEAQ (reference sequence). The DNA for the CDR3 is TGTGCCAGCAGTCCTAGCGGAGGGGGCTCCTACGAGCAGTACTTC. Its translation: CASSPSGGGSYEQYF.

The chain couples TRBV30 to TRBJ1-2; D possibly corresponds to TRBD1 (5 bases). This CDR3 has 11 residues. CDR1 and CDR2 from the germline V gene are GTSNPN and SVGIG (reference sequence). V was shortened by 7 bases and J by 2 bases, with 8 bases between the two germline ends. The DNA of the CDR3 is TGTGCCTCTGGGGGGAACTATGGCTACACCTTC. Translating it yields CASGGNYGYTF.